This entry describes one T cell receptor beta chain. This entry is derived from a study of PD-L1 blockade in urothelial cancer. In the study overall: Peripheral blood specimens exhibited a median yield of 141,255 T cells.

The germline CDR1 and CDR2 sequences are WSHSY and SAAADI. The CDR3 consists of 16 residues. V gave up 2 bases and J gave up 0 bases, with 13 bases separating them. Stated time point: pretreatment peripheral blood. TCRdb's copy holds only in-frame clones and misses some; the assay was immunoSEQ multiplex PCR. The repertoire holds 45,000 to 60,000 clones, about 85% seen once, with 15% to 19% in the top ten. The sample was PBMCs, taken around atezolizumab (anti-PD-L1) treatment. The sequence was collected from a man between 65 and 85 years old with urothelial cancer. This chain links TRBV10-2 with TRBJ1-1, with D tentatively TRBD1 (5 bases). CDR3 nucleotide sequence: TGCGCCAGCAGTGAGGGCCCCAGGGTCCTGAACACTGAAGCTTTCTTT. It specifies CASSEGPRVLNTEAFF.